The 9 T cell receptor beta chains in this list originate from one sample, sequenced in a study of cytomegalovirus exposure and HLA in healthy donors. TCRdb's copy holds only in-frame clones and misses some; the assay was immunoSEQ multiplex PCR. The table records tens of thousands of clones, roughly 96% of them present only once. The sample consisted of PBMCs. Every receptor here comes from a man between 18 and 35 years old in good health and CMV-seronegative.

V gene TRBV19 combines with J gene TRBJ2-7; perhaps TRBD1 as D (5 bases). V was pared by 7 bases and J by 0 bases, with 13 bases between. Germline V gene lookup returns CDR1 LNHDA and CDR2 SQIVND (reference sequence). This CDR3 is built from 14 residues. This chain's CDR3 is CASKLDRDSYEQYF. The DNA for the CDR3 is TGTGCCAGTAAGCTAGACAGAGACTCCTACGAGCAGTACTTC.

CDR3 coding DNA: TGCGCCAGCAGCTTGGACAGCTTGAACACCGGGGAGCTGTTTTTT. Protein sequence: CASSLDSLNTGELFF. The chain couples TRBV5-1 to TRBJ2-2, with D unclear. The CDR3 runs to 15 residues. V shed 0 bases and J shed 1 base, with 7 bases lying between them. Per the germline V gene, CDR1 is SGHRS and CDR2 is YFSETQ.

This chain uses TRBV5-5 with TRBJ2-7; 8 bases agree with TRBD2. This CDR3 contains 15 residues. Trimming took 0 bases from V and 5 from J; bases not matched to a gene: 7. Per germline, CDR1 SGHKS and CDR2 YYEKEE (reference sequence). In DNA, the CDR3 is TGTGCCAGCAGCTTGGCCTGGGATAGCGGGGACGAGCAGTACTTC. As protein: CASSLAWDSGDEQYF.

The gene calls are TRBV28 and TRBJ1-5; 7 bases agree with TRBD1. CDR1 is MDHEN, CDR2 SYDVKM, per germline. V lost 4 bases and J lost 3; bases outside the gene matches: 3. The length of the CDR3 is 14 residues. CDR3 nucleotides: TGTGCCAGCAGTTCCAGGGGGAACAATCAGCCCCAGCATTTT. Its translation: CASSSRGNNQPQHF.

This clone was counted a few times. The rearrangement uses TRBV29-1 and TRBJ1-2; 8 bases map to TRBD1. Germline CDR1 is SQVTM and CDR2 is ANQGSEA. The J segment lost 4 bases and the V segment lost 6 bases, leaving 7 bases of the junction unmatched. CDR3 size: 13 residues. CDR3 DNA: TGCAGCGTGGACAGGGTTGAGGGCTATGGCTACACCTTC. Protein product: CSVDRVEGYGYTF. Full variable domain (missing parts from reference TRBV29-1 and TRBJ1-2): SAVISQKPSRDICQRGTSLTIQCQVDSQVTMMFWYRQQPGQSLTLIATANQGSEATYESGFVIDKFPISRPNLTFSTLTVSNMSPEDSSIYLCSVDRVEGYGYTFGSGTRLTVV.

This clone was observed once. CDR3 sequence: CASSLAGGPHGYTF. The CDR3 DNA follows: TGTGCCAGCAGTTTAGCGGGAGGGCCACACGGCTACACCTTC. The chain employs TRBV27 and TRBJ1-2, with unresolved D. Trimming shortened V by 2 bases and J by 8 bases, and 15 bases separated the two germline ends. Germline V gene lookup returns CDR1 MNHEY and CDR2 SMNVEV (reference sequence). The CDR3 has 14 residues.

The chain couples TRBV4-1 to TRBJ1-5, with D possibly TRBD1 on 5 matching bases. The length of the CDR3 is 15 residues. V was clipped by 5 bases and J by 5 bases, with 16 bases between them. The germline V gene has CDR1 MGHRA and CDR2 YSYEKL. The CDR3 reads CASSWRGGSDQPQHF. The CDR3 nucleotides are TGCGCCAGCAGCTGGCGCGGGGGATCGGATCAGCCCCAGCATTTT.

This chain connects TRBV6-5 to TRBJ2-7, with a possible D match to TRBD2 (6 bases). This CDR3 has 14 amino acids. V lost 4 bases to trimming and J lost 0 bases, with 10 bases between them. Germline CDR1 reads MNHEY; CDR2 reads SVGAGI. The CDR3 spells CASSSRTISYEQYF. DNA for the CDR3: TGTGCCAGCAGTTCCCGGACTATCTCCTACGAGCAGTACTTC.

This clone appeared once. The CDR3 loop is CASSQVPTGTISSTGELFF. The CDR3 bases are TGTGCCAGCAGCCAAGTTCCGACCGGGACTATTAGCAGCACCGGGGAGCTGTTTTTT. The chain employs TRBV4-2 and TRBJ2-2, with 7 bases identical to TRBD2. The CDR3 consists of 19 residues. V lost 1 base to trimming and J lost 4 bases; unmatched junction nucleotides: 15. Per the germline V gene, CDR1 is LGHNA and CDR2 is YNFKEQ.